This T cell receptor beta chain was documented in a study of T cell changes during pregnancy in multiple sclerosis. Sequenced by immunoSEQ multiplex PCR; TCRdb stores in-frame clones only, minus some. The sample consists of roughly 55,000 clones, 92% of them appearing once. The origin of this receptor is a female donor in good health, enrolled as a control in a pregnancy study. Sequences were derived from CD4+ T cells from peripheral blood mononuclear cells, sampled after pregnancy.

The CDR3 sequence: CASSPLRFWSEGGPKTQYF. The CDR3, as DNA: TGTGCCAGCTCACCACTTCGGTTCTGGTCGGAGGGGGGGCCGAAGACCCAGTACTTC. The chain recombines TRBV18 with TRBJ2-5, with a tentative D call TRBD2 (7 bases). The CDR3 covers 19 residues. Germline values: CDR1 KGHSH, CDR2 LQKENI. V was trimmed by 1 base and J by 6 bases, leaving 27 bases between them. The full variable domain, with the rest looked up from reference TRBV18 and TRBJ2-5, is NAGVMQNPRHLVRRRGQEARLRCSPMKGHSHVYWYRQLPEEGLKFMVYLQKENIIDESGMPKERFSAEFPKEGPSILRIQQVVRGDSAAYFCASSPLRFWSEGGPKTQYFGPGTRLLVL.